The following is a T cell receptor (beta chain) sequence with its context. Antigen unknown. This specimen belongs to a study of Tregs in tolerant kidney transplant recipients. Whole-study findings and limits: Donor-specific Treg expansion exceeded global Treg expansion in tolerant patients, suggesting antigen drive. Validation in larger populations is needed because few patients were studied.

Sequencing used immunoSEQ multiplex PCR; TCRdb keeps in-frame clones, though not all of them. The data contain 80,000 or so clones, around 90% of them singletons. Recipients received nonmyeloablative bone marrow transplants from related graft donors, with transient mixed chimerism. Germline V gene lookup returns CDR1 SGHTA and CDR2 FQGNSA. This CDR3 contains 15 residues. V lost 3 bases and J 6 bases, leaving 18 bases between the germline ends. The receptor comes from a human patient who received a combined kidney and bone marrow transplant. A share of the T cells may be of graft donor origin. The rearrangement links TRBV7-2 to TRBJ2-7; tentatively, D is TRBD1 (6 bases). Sample: CD4+ T cells from blood (PBMCs), taken 24 months after the transplant. DNA of the CDR3: TGTGCCAGCAGCTTCCGGGACCAGGGGCTGTCCGAGCAGTACTTC. Protein product: CASSFRDQGLSEQYF.